This T cell receptor (beta chain) derives from a study of CD8+CD57+ T cells in acquired aplastic anemia. CD8+CD57+ cell expansion had been shown by flow cytometry in patients chosen for sequencing. The trim removed 3 bases at V and 1 base at J, leaving 5 bases unmatched. The germline CDR1 and CDR2 sequences are MGHDK and SYGVNS. This CDR3 has 16 residues. Profiles of TCR beta VDJ and CDR3 were generated from a genomic DNA template. TCRdb reprocessed the reads via MiXCR and lists one record per CDR3 protein. The data contain around 430,000 distinct CDR3 sequences, around 32% of them singletons. The sequenced sample consisted of sorted CD4+, CD8+, or CD8+CD57+ T cells (not recorded which) from PBMCs. The sequence was obtained from a human donor with aplastic anemia. The rearrangement joins TRBV25-1 to TRBJ1-2; TRBD1 matches 10 bases. CDR3 amino acids: CASSDSWDRGNYGYTF. For the CDR3, the DNA is TGTGCCAGCAGTGACTCTTGGGACAGGGGTAACTATGGCTACACCTTC.